The entry below describes one TCR beta chain. Its antigen is unidentified. The data were obtained in a study of T cell responses to AZD1222 COVID-19 vaccine. General study points: Seropositivity was recorded at baseline in only six AZD1222 recipients. Repertoires were obtained solely post-peak T cell response. In the spike-specific TCR repertoire, nearly half reportedly target unmutated variant regions. Donors were mostly white British, more females; clonal diversity possibly underestimated.

The protocol was immunoSEQ multiplex PCR, while the TCRdb copy is restricted to in-frame clones and leaves out a portion. The sample consists of about 130,000 clones, over 75% of them appearing once. The V gene's germline CDR1 is LGHNA and CDR2 YNFKEQ. This CDR3 comprises 16 residues. V was pared by 0 bases and J by 3 bases, with 7 bases of the junction left unmatched. Material: peripheral blood, obtained on day 0 of AZD1222 vaccination. This chain links TRBV4-2 with TRBJ1-2; 7 positions match TRBD1. This clonotype was obtained from an adult in good health. The CDR3 region has the DNA TGTGCCAGCAGCCAAGATACCCAGGGGGAGGACTATGGCTACACCTTC. Translation gives CASSQDTQGEDYGYTF.